This TCR beta chain is from a study of cytomegalovirus exposure and HLA in healthy donors. Whole-study context: Early on, a data release was issued that held 80 million to 90 million unique TCRs from HLA-typed donors.

13 Jbeta primers and 60 Vbeta primers were used for the PCR. Assay used: immunoSEQ multiplex PCR; TCRdb lists only in-frame clones, some missing. The sample holds some 200,000 clones; roughly nine tenths are singletons and the top ten take roughly 0.2%. The CDR3 has 14 residues. V was trimmed by 6 bases and J by 7 bases, leaving 18 bases between them. CDR1 and CDR2 (germline): SGHTA, FQGTGA. Each donor's status was that of a healthy bone marrow donor. The sequence was obtained from a girl in the first two years of life in good health and CMV-seronegative. The V and J genes are TRBV7-3 and TRBJ1-1; D unresolved. The sample taken for sequencing was PBMCs. This CDR3 reads CASSQTLRSSEAFF. Written as DNA, the CDR3 is TGTGCCAGCAGTCAAACATTACGATCCAGTGAAGCTTTCTTT.